The TCR beta chain described here comes from a study of cytomegalovirus exposure and HLA in healthy donors. CDR1 and CDR2 (germline): SGHAT, FQNNGV. The CDR3 covers 14 residues. 13 Jbeta primers and 60 Vbeta primers were used for the PCR. The assay was immunoSEQ multiplex PCR, and TCRdb's table has in-frame clones only and misses some. This sample has more than 100,000 clones, with 75% to 90% found just once. Notes on this clone: An end of the junction does not agree with germline; a read error may underlie this.

This chain joins TRBV11-2 and TRBJ1-4; 8 bases match TRBD1. Sequencing was done on a sample of PBMCs. The clonotype comes from a man aged 25 to 40 in good health and CMV-seronegative. The CDR3 nucleotides are TGTGCCAGCAGCTTGCTGACAGGGGATACACTACTGTCTTTT. Its translation: CASSLLTGDTLLSF.